This passage covers 25 T cell receptor beta chains from one sample sequenced in a study of cytomegalovirus exposure and HLA in healthy donors. Only in-frame clones appear in the TCRdb table, and some are missing; sequencing was by immunoSEQ multiplex PCR. Of about 110,000 clones in the sample, almost 96% are singletons; the top ten hold 0.67%. Input material: PBMCs. Source of these receptors: a woman in her late teens or twenties in good health and CMV-seronegative.

This chain connects TRBV30 to TRBJ2-7; D gene uncertain. V was pared by 0 bases and J by 1 base, with 7 bases between. This CDR3 region has 13 residues. Germline V lookup: CDR1 GTSNPN, CDR2 SVGIG (reference sequence). This chain's CDR3 is CAWSVLMSYEQYF. For the CDR3, the DNA is TGTGCCTGGAGTGTGTTAATGTCCTACGAGCAGTACTTC.

The gene calls are TRBV19 and TRBJ2-5, with D possibly matching TRBD1 (6 bases). CDR3 size: 18 residues. Germline V gene sequence: CDR1 LNHDA, CDR2 SQIVND (reference sequence). V lost 3 bases to trimming and J lost 7 bases, with 27 bases between them. The DNA for the CDR3 is TGTGCCAGTAGTATCGGCCCCACCCAGGGGTACCTAGGGGGGACCCAGTACTTC. Its protein product is CASSIGPTQGYLGGTQYF.

V gene TRBV9 combines with J gene TRBJ2-7, with 10 bases identical to TRBD1. Germline trimming cut 3 bases from V and 5 bases from J; bases unmatched to any gene: 8. Germline lookup yields CDR1 SGDLS and CDR2 YYNGEE. The CDR3 totals 15 residues. The CDR3 reads CASSAVGQGVDEQYF. In nucleotides, the CDR3 is TGTGCCAGCAGCGCTGTAGGACAGGGGGTAGACGAGCAGTACTTC.

The CDR3 region is CASSFSAGANYGYTF. For the CDR3, the DNA is TGTGCCAGCAGCTTTAGTGCGGGGGCAAACTATGGCTACACCTTC. The rearrangement links TRBV7-2 to TRBJ1-2; tentative D call: TRBD1 (6 bases). The CDR3 has 15 residues. Looked up from germline, CDR1 is SGHTA and CDR2 is FQGNSA. Between the trimmed V and J ends, which lost 3 bases and 2 bases, there was a span of 13 bases.

The V call is TRBV7-9, the J call TRBJ1-4; D is unresolved. Germline-derived CDR1 and CDR2 are SEHNR and FQNEAQ (reference sequence). The ends were cut back, 1 base at V and 8 bases at J, with 17 bases in the middle. The CDR3 length is 16 residues. CDR3 in amino acids: CASSLGSSVPSEKLFF. In DNA form, the CDR3 reads TGTGCCAGCAGCTTAGGGTCGTCGGTCCCCTCCGAAAAACTGTTTTTT. Full variable domain (rest looked up from reference TRBV7-9 and TRBJ1-4): DTGVSQNPRHKITKRGQNVTFRCDPISEHNRLYWYRQTLGQGPEFLTYFQNEAQLEKSRLLSDRFSAERPKGSFSTLEIQRTEQGDSAMYLCASSLGSSVPSEKLFFGSGTQLSVL.

This clone was seen more than once but under ten times. The V gene is TRBV7-9, the J gene TRBJ2-1; perhaps TRBD2 as D (6 bases). The CDR3 runs 13 residues. CDR1 and CDR2 (germline): SEHNR, FQNEAQ (reference sequence). Deletions cut 4 bases from V and 12 bases from J, with 16 bases between. CDR3 in amino acids: CASSWDSLGGQFF. CDR3 coding DNA: TGTGCCAGCAGCTGGGACTCCCTCGGGGGGCAGTTCTTC. The full variable domain, its missing parts supplied by reference TRBV7-9 and TRBJ2-1, is DTGVSQNPRHKITKRGQNVTFRCDPISEHNRLYWYRQTLGQGPEFLTYFQNEAQLEKSRLLSDRFSAERPKGSFSTLEIQRTEQGDSAMYLCASSWDSLGGQFFGPGTRLTVL.

This chain joins TRBV6-5 and TRBJ2-5; D gene uncertain. The germline CDR1 and CDR2 sequences are MNHEY and SVGAGI. V was pared by 4 bases and J by 4 bases, with 10 bases between. The CDR3 covers 13 residues. The CDR3 nucleotides read TGTGCCAGCAGTTTTAGGAGCATAGAGACCCAGTACTTC. This translates into CASSFRSIETQYF.

The rearrangement joins TRBV9 to TRBJ2-3, with 9 bases fitting TRBD1. J gave up 0 bases and V 4 bases, and 3 bases lay outside the gene matches. This CDR3 spans 15 amino acids. Germline CDR1 and CDR2: SGDLS and YYNGEE. CDR3 nucleotides: TGTGCCAGCAGCCCTGGGACAGGGAGCACAGATACGCAGTATTTT. This translates into CASSPGTGSTDTQYF.

The chain carries TRBV7-9 and TRBJ2-7, with D tentatively TRBD1 (6 bases). V lost 4 bases and J lost 6, with 22 bases in between. CDR3 length equals 16 residues. From germline, CDR1 is SEHNR and CDR2 FQNEAQ (reference sequence). CDR3 in amino acids: CASSWYRDITLGEQYF. CDR3 nucleotide sequence: TGTGCCAGCAGCTGGTACAGGGATATTACATTAGGCGAGCAGTACTTC.

The V call is TRBV7-2, the J call TRBJ2-7; D gene uncertain. V lost 0 bases and J lost 3, with 12 bases in between. Per germline, CDR1 SGHTA and CDR2 FQGNSA. The CDR3 has 15 residues. CDR3 loop: CASSLAPGTGYEQYF. The CDR3 DNA reads as TGTGCCAGCAGCTTAGCGCCGGGTACCGGCTACGAGCAGTACTTC.

The chain employs TRBV25-1 and TRBJ1-1; D is perhaps TRBD1 (5 bases). V was shortened by 6 bases and J by 9 bases, with 14 bases between the two germline ends. The germline gives CDR1 MGHDK, CDR2 SYGVNS. The CDR3 runs 12 residues. The CDR3 DNA follows: TGTGCCAGCAGAGCAGGGCTGCGGCAAGCTTTCTTT. The encoded protein is CASRAGLRQAFF.

The V gene is TRBV18, the J gene TRBJ1-3, with 7 bases lining up with TRBD1. Germline assignment: CDR1 KGHSH and CDR2 LQKENI. The CDR3 is 15 residues long. Unmatched junction bases numbered 6, after V lost 3 bases and J lost 4 bases. CDR3 protein: CASSPGTADGNTIYF. The CDR3 DNA follows: TGTGCCAGCTCACCCGGGACAGCGGACGGAAACACCATATATTTT.

CDR3 nucleotides: TGTGCCAGCAGCCAAGAGGTGGCTAGCGGGGGGGCAGCAGATACGCAGTATTTT. As protein: CASSQEVASGGAADTQYF. The chain recombines TRBV4-2 with TRBJ2-3, with 12 bases aligning to TRBD2. CDR3 length: 18 residues. The J segment lost 4 bases and the V segment lost 0 bases, leaving 8 bases of the junction unmatched. Germline loops: CDR1 LGHNA, CDR2 YNFKEQ.

This sequence joins TRBV2 and TRBJ2-3, with 10 bases fitting TRBD1. Losses at the gene ends were 6 bases for V and 4 bases for J; bases not matched to a gene: 7. The length of the CDR3 is 15 residues. Germline values: CDR1 SNHLY, CDR2 FYNNEI. CDR3 sequence (DNA): TGTGCCAGCAGGGACGGGACAGGGGATGCAGATACGCAGTATTTT. This sequence encodes CASRDGTGDADTQYF.

The chain joins TRBV18 to TRBJ1-1; weak D call: TRBD1 (5 bases). This CDR3 region has 13 residues. V lost 5 bases and J 1 base, leaving 8 bases between the germline ends. The germline gives CDR1 KGHSH, CDR2 LQKENI. The DNA for the CDR3 is TGTGCCAGCTCAATGGACACGAACACTGAAGCTTTCTTT. It encodes CASSMDTNTEAFF.

This chain links TRBV7-9 with TRBJ1-2; tentatively, D is TRBD1 (5 bases). Per the germline V gene, CDR1 is SEHNR and CDR2 is FQNEAQ (reference sequence). Deletions cut 5 bases from V and 3 bases from J, with 13 bases between. The CDR3 length is 14 residues. The DNA for the CDR3 is TGTGCCAGCAGCCACGCGGGGCAGGACTATGGCTACACCTTC. This sequence encodes CASSHAGQDYGYTF.

The chain combines TRBV4-1 with TRBJ2-7; 10 nucleotides align to TRBD1. This CDR3 is built from 16 residues. The J segment lost 2 bases and the V segment lost 3 bases, leaving 7 bases of the junction unmatched. Looked up from germline, CDR1 is MGHRA and CDR2 is YSYEKL. CDR3 DNA: TGCGCCAGCAGCCAGCCGGGACAGGGGCCCCCCTACGAGCAGTACTTC. This codes for CASSQPGQGPPYEQYF.

The genes are TRBV7-8 and TRBJ1-5; TRBD1 agrees at 12 bases. The CDR3 has 16 amino acids. The germline V gene has CDR1 SGHVS and CDR2 FQNEAQ. The ends lost 3 bases at V and 4 bases at J; junction bases unmatched: 4. CDR3 sequence (DNA): TGTGCCAGCAGCTTCGGGGGACAGGGGGCTAATCAGCCCCAGCATTTT. Encoded protein: CASSFGGQGANQPQHF.

This clone was observed once. The rearrangement uses TRBV19 and TRBJ2-2; 7 bases map to TRBD1. From germline, CDR1 is LNHDA and CDR2 SQIVND (reference sequence). CDR3 length: 15 residues. V was clipped by 2 bases and J by 4 bases; unmatched bases: 4. Here the CDR3 reads CASSIWGTATGELFF. Written as DNA, the CDR3 is TGTGCCAGTAGTATATGGGGGACAGCCACCGGGGAGCTGTTTTTT.

The rearrangement joins TRBV7-9 to TRBJ2-4; TRBD2 might be the D (6 bases). CDR1 is SEHNR, CDR2 FQNEAQ, per germline (reference sequence). The CDR3 runs to 14 residues. Trimming stripped 2 bases from V and 8 bases from J, with 13 bases between. CDR3 protein: CASSLWLARDIQYF. As DNA, the CDR3 is TGTGCCAGCAGCTTATGGCTAGCGAGGGACATTCAGTACTTC.

The V gene is TRBV7-6, the J gene TRBJ1-5, with unresolved D. CDR3 size: 14 residues. Germline assignment: CDR1 SGHVS and CDR2 FNYEAQ. V was pared by 0 bases and J by 2 bases, with 5 bases between. The CDR3 DNA reads as TGTGCCAGCAGCTTAGCCGGGGGCAATCAGCCCCAGCATTTT. Amino acid sequence: CASSLAGGNQPQHF.

In nucleotides, the CDR3 is TGTGCCAGCAGCCCAAGCGGGGGGCCGGGGGAGCAGTACTTC. Translated, it gives CASSPSGGPGEQYF. The chain joins TRBV7-6 to TRBJ2-7; 9 positions match TRBD2. V gave up 5 bases and J gave up 7 bases; unmatched junction bases: 9. This CDR3 has 14 residues. CDR1 is SGHVS, CDR2 FNYEAQ, per germline. The variable domain in full, completed from reference TRBV7-6 and TRBJ2-7, reads GAGVSQSPRYKVTKRGQDVALRCDPISGHVSLYWYRQALGQGPEFLTYFNYEAQQDKSGLPNDRFSAERPEGSISTLTIQRTEQRDSAMYRCASSPSGGPGEQYFGPGTRLTVT.

The chain couples TRBV7-9 to TRBJ1-1; 10 bases line up with TRBD1. The CDR3 contains 13 residues. Germline CDR1 reads SEHNR; CDR2 reads FQNEAQ (reference sequence). V was clipped by 7 bases and J by 3 bases; unmatched bases: 2. The CDR3 coding sequence is TGTGCCAGCACAGGACAGGGGGACACTGAAGCTTTCTTT. Translated, it gives CASTGQGDTEAFF.

This clone was seen once. The rearrangement joins TRBV4-1 to TRBJ2-1, with a possible D match to TRBD2 (6 bases). CDR3 length: 16 amino acids. From germline, CDR1 is MGHRA and CDR2 YSYEKL. Trimming removed 1 base from V and 0 bases from J, with 10 bases in between. The CDR3 reads CASSQAETSSYNEQFF. Here the CDR3 DNA reads TGCGCCAGCAGCCAAGCGGAGACTAGCTCCTACAATGAGCAGTTCTTC.

The rearrangement uses TRBV6-1 and TRBJ2-3; TRBD2 matches 7 bases. Germline lookup yields CDR1 MNHNS and CDR2 SASEGT. V lost 6 bases, J lost 3 bases, and 9 bases stayed unmatched. The CDR3 runs 15 residues. CDR3 residues: CASSSRLAGTDTQYF. The CDR3 DNA sequence: TGTGCCAGCAGCTCCAGACTAGCAGGTACAGATACGCAGTATTTT.